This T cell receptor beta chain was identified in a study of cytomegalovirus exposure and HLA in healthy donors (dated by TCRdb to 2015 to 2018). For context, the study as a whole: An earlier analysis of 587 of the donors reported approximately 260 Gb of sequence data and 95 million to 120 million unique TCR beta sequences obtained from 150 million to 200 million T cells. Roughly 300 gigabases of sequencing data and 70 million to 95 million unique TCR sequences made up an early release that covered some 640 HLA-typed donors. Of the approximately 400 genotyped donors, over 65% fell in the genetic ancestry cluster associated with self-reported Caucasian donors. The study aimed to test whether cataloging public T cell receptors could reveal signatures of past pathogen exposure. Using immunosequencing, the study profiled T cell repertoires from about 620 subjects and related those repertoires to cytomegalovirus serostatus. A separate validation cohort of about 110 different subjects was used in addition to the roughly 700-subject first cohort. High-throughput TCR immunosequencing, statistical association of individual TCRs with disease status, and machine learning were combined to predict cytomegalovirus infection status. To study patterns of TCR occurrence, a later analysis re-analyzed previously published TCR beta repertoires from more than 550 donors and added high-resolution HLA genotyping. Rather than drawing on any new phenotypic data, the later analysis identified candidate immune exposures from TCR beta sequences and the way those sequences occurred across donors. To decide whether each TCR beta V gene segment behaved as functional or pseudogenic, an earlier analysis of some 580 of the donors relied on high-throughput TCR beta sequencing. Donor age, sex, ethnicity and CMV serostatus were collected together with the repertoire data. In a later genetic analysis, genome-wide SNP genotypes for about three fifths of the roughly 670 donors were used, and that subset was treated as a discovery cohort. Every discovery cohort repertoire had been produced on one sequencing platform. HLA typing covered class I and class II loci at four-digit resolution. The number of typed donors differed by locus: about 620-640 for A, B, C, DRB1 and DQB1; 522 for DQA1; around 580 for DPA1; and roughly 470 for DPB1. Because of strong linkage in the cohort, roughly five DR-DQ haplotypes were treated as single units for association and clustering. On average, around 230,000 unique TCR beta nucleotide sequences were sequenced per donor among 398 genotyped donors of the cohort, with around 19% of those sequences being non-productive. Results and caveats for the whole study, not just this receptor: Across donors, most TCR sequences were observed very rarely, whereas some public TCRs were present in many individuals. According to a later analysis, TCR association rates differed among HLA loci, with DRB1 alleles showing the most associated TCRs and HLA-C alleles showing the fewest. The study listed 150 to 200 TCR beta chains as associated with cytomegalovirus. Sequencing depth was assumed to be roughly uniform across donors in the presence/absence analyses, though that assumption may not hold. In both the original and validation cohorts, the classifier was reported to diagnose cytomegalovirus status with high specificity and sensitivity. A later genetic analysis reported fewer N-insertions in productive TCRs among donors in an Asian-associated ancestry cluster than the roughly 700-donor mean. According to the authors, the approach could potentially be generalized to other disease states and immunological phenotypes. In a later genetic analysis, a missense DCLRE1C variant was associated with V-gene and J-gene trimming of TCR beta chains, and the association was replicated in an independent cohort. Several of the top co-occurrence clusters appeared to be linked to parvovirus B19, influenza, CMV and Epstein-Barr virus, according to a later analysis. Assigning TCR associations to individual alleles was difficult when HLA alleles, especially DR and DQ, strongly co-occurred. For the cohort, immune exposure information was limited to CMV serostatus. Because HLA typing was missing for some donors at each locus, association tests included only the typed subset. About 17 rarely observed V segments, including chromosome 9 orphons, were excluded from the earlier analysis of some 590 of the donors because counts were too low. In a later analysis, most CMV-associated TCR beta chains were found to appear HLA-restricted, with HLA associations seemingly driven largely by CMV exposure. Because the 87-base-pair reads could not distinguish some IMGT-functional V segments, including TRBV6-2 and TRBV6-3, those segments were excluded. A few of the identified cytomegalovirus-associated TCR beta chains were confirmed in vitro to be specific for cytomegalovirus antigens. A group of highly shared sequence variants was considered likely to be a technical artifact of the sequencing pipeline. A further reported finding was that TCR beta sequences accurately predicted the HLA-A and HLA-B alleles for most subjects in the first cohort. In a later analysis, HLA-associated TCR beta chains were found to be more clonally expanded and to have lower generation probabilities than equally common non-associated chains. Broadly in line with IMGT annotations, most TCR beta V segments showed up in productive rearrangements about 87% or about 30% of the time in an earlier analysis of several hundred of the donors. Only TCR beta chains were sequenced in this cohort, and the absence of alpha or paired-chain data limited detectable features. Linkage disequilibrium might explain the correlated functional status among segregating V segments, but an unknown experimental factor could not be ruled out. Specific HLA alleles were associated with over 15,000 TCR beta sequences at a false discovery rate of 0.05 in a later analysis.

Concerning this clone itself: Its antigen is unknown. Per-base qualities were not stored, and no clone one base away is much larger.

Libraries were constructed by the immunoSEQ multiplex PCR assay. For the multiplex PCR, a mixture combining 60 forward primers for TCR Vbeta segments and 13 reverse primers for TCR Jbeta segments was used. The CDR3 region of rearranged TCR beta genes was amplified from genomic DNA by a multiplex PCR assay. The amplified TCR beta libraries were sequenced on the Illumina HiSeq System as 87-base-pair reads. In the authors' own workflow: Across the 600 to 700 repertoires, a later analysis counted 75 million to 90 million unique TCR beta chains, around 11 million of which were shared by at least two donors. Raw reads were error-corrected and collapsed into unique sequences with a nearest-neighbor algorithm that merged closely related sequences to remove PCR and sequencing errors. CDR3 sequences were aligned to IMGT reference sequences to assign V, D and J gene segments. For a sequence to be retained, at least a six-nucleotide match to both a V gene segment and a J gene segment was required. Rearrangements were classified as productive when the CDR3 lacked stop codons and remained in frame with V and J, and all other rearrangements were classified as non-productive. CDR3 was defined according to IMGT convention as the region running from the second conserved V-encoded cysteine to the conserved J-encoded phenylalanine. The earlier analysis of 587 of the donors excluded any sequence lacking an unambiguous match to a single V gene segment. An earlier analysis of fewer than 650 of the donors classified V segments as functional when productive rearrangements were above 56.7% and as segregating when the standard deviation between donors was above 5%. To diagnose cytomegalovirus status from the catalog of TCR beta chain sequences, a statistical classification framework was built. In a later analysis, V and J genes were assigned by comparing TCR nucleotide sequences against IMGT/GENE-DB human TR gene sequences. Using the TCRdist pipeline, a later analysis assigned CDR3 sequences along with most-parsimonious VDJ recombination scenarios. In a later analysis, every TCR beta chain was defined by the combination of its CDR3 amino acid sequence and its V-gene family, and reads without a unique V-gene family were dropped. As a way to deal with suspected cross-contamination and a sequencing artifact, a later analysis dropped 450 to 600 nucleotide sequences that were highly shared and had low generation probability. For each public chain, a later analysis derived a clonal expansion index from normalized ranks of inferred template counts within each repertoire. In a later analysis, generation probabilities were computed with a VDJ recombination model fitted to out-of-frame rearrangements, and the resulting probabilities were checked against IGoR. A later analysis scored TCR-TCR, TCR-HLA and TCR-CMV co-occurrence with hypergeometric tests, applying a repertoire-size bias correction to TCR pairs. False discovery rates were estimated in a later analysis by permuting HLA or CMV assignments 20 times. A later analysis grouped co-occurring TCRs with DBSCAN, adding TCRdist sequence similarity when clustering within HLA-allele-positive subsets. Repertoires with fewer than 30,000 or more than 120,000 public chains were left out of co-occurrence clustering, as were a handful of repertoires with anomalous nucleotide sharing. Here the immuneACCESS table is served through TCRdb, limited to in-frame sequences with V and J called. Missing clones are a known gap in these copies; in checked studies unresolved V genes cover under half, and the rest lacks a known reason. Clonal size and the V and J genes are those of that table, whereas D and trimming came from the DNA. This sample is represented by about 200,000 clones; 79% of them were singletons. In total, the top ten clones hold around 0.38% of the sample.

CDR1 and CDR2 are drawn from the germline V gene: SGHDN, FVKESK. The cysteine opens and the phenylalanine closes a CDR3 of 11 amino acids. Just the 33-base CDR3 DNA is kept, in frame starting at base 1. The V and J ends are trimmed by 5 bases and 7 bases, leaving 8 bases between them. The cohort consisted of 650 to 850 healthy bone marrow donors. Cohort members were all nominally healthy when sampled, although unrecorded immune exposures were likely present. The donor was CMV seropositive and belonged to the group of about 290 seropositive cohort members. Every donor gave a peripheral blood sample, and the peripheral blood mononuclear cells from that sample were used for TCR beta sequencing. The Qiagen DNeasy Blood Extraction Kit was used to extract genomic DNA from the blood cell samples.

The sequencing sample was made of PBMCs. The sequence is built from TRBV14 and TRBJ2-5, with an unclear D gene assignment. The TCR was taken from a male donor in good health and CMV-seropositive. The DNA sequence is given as TGTGCCAGCAGCGCTGTCGGGACCCAGTACTTC. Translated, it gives CASSAVGTQYF.